The present entry profiles one T cell receptor beta chain with its context. V trimming: 3 bases; J trimming: 2 bases; junction bases outside the gene matches: 4. This CDR3 spans 14 amino acids. The germline CDR1 and CDR2 sequences are LNHDA and SQIVND (reference sequence). Profiled with immunoSEQ multiplex PCR; TCRdb holds only in-frame clones, not every one. Of approximately 16,000 clones listed, 88% are singletons. This sample is drawn from a study of blood T cell repertoires in COVID-19. Across the whole study: Material from acute and convalescent COVID-19 was sourced from the United States, Italy and Spain. Nucleic acid was either cDNA or gDNA, and it came from T cells, B-cell-depleted T cells, or PBMCs.

The chain has TRBV19 and TRBJ2-7; TRBD1 matches at 7 bases. The source of this sequence is a human donor in a cohort sampled during active COVID-19. The material sequenced was peripheral blood. The chain's CDR3 is CASSIGTETYEQYF. The CDR3 bases are TGTGCCAGTAGTATCGGGACAGAAACCTACGAGCAGTACTTC.